Sequencing of this TCR beta chain was carried out in a study of shared clonotypes between healthy human individuals. About the research overall: A donor's plate count was three for CD4 naive and three for CD4 memory; CD8 naive had two and CD8 memory one. Points from the study as a whole: Exclusively blood specimens were collected; tissue repertoires likely differ.

Free of recent acute infections or vaccinations, the donors were healthy HIV-negative adults. About this clone: The antigen is not known.

Trimming cost V 5 bases and J 4 bases, with 11 bases left between them. Germline V gene sequence: CDR1 SGHTA, CDR2 FQGNSA. The CDR3 has 14 amino acids. When replicate PCRs were run on sorted subsets, they used 200 ng DNA, about 31,000 T cell genomes. The method was immunoSEQ multiplex PCR; TCRdb's version includes in-frame clones alone and lacks a portion of them. The sample includes about 330,000 clones, more than 75% of them seen just once. The chain recombines TRBV7-2 with TRBJ2-2; maybe TRBD1 (5 bases). The clonotype comes from a man aged 18-30 years in good health. The sample consisted of memory CD8+ T cells sorted from blood. Subset noted: CD45RO+ cells pooled with CCR7-negative TemRA cells. Written as DNA, the CDR3 is TGTGCCAGCAGCCCTCAGGGAAGCACCGGGGAGCTGTTTTTT. Protein sequence: CASSPQGSTGELFF.